Presented here are 23 T cell receptor beta chains from one specimen sequenced in a study of CD4 and CD8 cells across lung adenocarcinoma regions. TCRdb used MiXCR to reprocess the PCR reads, holding one entry per CDR3 protein. The sample holds around 3,300 distinct CDR3 sequences; about 64% are singletons and the top ten take roughly 18%. Material: CD4+ T cells from the margin of a lung tumor. These receptors all come from a female donor with lung adenocarcinoma. The CD4 and CD8 labels of this study may be unreliable.

This clonotype has only a few counts. The chain joins TRBV6-5 to TRBJ2-1; TRBD1 agrees at 7 bases. CDR1 is MNHEY, CDR2 SVGAGI, per germline. The CDR3 spans 15 residues. The ends lost 6 bases at V and 0 bases at J; junction bases unmatched: 5. Here the CDR3 DNA reads TGTGCCAGCAGATTACAGGGGAGCTCCTACAATGAGCAGTTCTTC. Translation: CASRLQGSSYNEQFF.

V is TRBV12-3 or TRBV12-4 and J is TRBJ1-5; a weak D match, TRBD1 (5 bases). CDR3 length: 14 residues. The V end lost 6 bases, the J end lost 1 base, and 10 bases lay between the germline ends. The CDR3 reads CASSRDDSNQPQHF. The CDR3 bases are TGTGCCAGCAGCAGGGACGACAGCAATCAGCCCCAGCATTTT.

There are a few counts of this clonotype. The rearrangement joins TRBV6-1 to TRBJ2-2, with 10 bases lining up with TRBD2. V was clipped by 6 bases and J by 4 bases; unmatched bases: 2. The CDR3 extends over 14 amino acids. Germline-derived CDR1 and CDR2 are MNHNS and SASEGT. CDR3 DNA: TGTGCCAGCAGGAGCGGGGGGGGCACCGGGGAGCTGTTTTTT. The encoded protein is CASRSGGGTGELFF.

This CDR3 is CASSEAGGSYNEQFF. The DNA of the CDR3 is TGTGCCAGCAGTGAGGCGGGAGGGTCCTACAATGAGCAGTTCTTC. The rearrangement joins TRBV6-1 to TRBJ2-1; 9 nucleotides match TRBD2. Germline V gene sequence: CDR1 MNHNS, CDR2 SASEGT. With V trimmed by 3 bases and J by 1 base, 1 base remained unmatched. CDR3 size: 15 residues.

The chain recombines TRBV6-1 with TRBJ1-1; TRBD1 matches 8 bases. The ends lost 5 bases at V and 8 bases at J; junction bases unmatched: 10. Germline-derived CDR1 and CDR2 are MNHNS and SASEGT. This CDR3 spans 14 amino acids. The CDR3, as DNA: TGTGCCAGCAGTCTTGGGACAGGCAATTTGGAAGCTTTCTTT. Translated, it gives CASSLGTGNLEAFF.

This clonotype is large in the sample. This chain joins TRBV6-1 and TRBJ1-6; 8 bases map to TRBD1. With 2 bases clipped from V and 2 bases from J, the junction kept 17 bases outside the gene matches. CDR3 length equals 21 residues. The germline gives CDR1 MNHNS, CDR2 SASEGT. The CDR3 nucleotides read TGTGCCAGCAGTGAAATGTTTCTGGGACAGGCCATTGTAACCTATAATTCACCCCTCCACTTT. It yields the protein CASSEMFLGQAIVTYNSPLHF.

The chain recombines TRBV11-2 with TRBJ2-5, with 8 bases that match TRBD1. The end of the DNA aligns better with TRBJ2-1, so the J call may be wrong. CDR1 and CDR2 (germline): SGHAT, FQNNGV. The CDR3 loop spans 16 amino acids. CDR3 amino acids: CASSLGCTGGQKSQFF. CDR3 in DNA: TGTGCCAGCAGCTTGGGCTGTACAGGGGGGCAAAAGTCCCAGTTCTTC.

J is TRBJ2-1 and V is TRBV9; 11 bases are shared with TRBD2. Germline CDR1 is SGDLS and CDR2 is YYNGEE. The CDR3 has 17 amino acids. V was pared by 2 bases and J by 7 bases, with 11 bases of the junction left unmatched. The CDR3 nucleotides read TGTGCCAGCAGCGTGGGGATTAGCGGGAGGGCTGGGAATGAGCAGTTCTTC. Encoded protein: CASSVGISGRAGNEQFF.

J is TRBJ2-1 and V is TRBV10-3; 10 nucleotides match TRBD2. The CDR3 contains 15 residues. Trimming at V came to 11 bases and at J to 5 bases, leaving 12 bases not matched to a gene. Germline CDR1 and CDR2: ENHRY and SYGVKD. CDR3 DNA: TGTGCCGCTCACCCTACTAGCGGGATCGACAATGAGCAGTTCTTC. Its protein product is CAAHPTSGIDNEQFF.

This clonotype was counted between two and nine times. The chain has TRBV6-1 and TRBJ2-5; D is perhaps TRBD1 (5 bases). Near its end, the DNA agrees better with TRBJ2-7, so the J call may be wrong. CDR3 length equals 14 residues. Germline V gene data show CDR1 as MNHNS and CDR2 as SASEGT. The CDR3 sequence: CASRTIQGKYEQYF. CDR3 bases: TGTGCCAGCAGAACGATTCAGGGAAAATACGAGCAGTACTTC.

The table lists this clonotype with a count of one. V and J are TRBV12-3 or TRBV12-4 and TRBJ2-1; 11 bases are shared with TRBD2. The better agreement between TRBJ2-7 and the DNA end casts doubt on the J call. The CDR3 has 15 amino acids. In DNA form, the CDR3 reads TGTGCCAGCAGACCTTTAGCGGGAGGGCCGGTCGAGCAGTACTTC. Translating gives CASRPLAGGPVEQYF.

This chain links TRBV6-5 with TRBJ2-3, with 8 bases identical to TRBD2. V trimming: 0 bases; J trimming: 0 bases; junction bases outside the gene matches: 5. The CDR3 is 17 amino acids. Per germline, CDR1 MNHEY and CDR2 SVGAGI. As DNA, the CDR3 is TGTGCCAGCAGTTACTCTACGGGGGGGTTTAGCACAGATACGCAGTATTTT. It codes for CASSYSTGGFSTDTQYF.

This clonotype came up a few times. The rearrangement links TRBV6-1 to TRBJ2-2, with TRBD1 as a possible D gene (6 bases). Trimming pared 6 bases from V and 4 bases from J, leaving 12 bases between. The germline V gene encodes CDR1 MNHNS and CDR2 SASEGT. The CDR3 has 14 amino acids. The CDR3 DNA follows: TGTGCCAGCAGGTCGACCAGGGGCACCGGGGAGCTGTTTTTT. This gives the protein CASRSTRGTGELFF.

This clonotype was seen only a few times. The rearrangement joins TRBV6-1 to TRBJ1-5, with 9 bases fitting TRBD1. CDR1 and CDR2 (germline): MNHNS, SASEGT. The V and J ends lost 6 bases and 5 bases, in that order; junction bases with no gene match: 11. The CDR3 is 16 residues long. The DNA for the CDR3 is TGTGCCAGCAGACCGGGACAGGGTTTCCGCGATCAGCCCCAGCATTTT. Encoded protein: CASRPGQGFRDQPQHF.

This clonotype is classed as large. The chain joins TRBV11-2 to TRBJ2-1; D might be TRBD2 (6 bases). Germline V gene lookup returns CDR1 SGHAT and CDR2 FQNNGV. The CDR3 is made up of 17 amino acids. Between the trimmed V and J ends, which lost 2 bases and 0 bases, there was a span of 14 bases. CDR3 sequence reads: CASSLSREIPSYNEQFF. The CDR3 nucleotides read TGTGCCAGCAGCTTATCTCGGGAGATACCCTCCTACAATGAGCAGTTCTTC.

In its sample, this clonotype was seen once. V is TRBV12-3 or TRBV12-4 and J is TRBJ2-7; TRBD2 agrees at 7 bases. Losses at the gene ends were 0 bases for V and 7 bases for J; bases not matched to a gene: 9. The CDR3 has 15 amino acids. The CDR3 DNA sequence: TGTGCCAGCAGTTTAGCCCTAGCGGCAATCTTGGAGCAGTACTTC. This sequence encodes CASSLALAAILEQYF.

The V call is TRBV6-1, the J call TRBJ2-2, with D possibly matching TRBD1 (6 bases). V was trimmed by 5 bases and J by 7 bases, leaving 11 bases between them. Germline V gene sequence: CDR1 MNHNS, CDR2 SASEGT. CDR3 length: 13 amino acids. CDR3 residues: CASSKEGGGELFF. As DNA, the CDR3 is TGTGCCAGCAGTAAAGAAGGGGGCGGGGAGCTGTTTTTT.

The chain couples TRBV12-3 or TRBV12-4 to TRBJ2-1; tentatively, D is TRBD2 (6 bases). Trimming removed 11 bases at V and 7 bases at J, with 18 bases between. This CDR3 has 13 amino acids. The DNA of the CDR3 is TGTGCCTCTGAACGGGGCGGGATAAATGAGCAGTTCTTC. Its protein product is CASERGGINEQFF.

The rearrangement joins TRBV7-2 to TRBJ2-5, with TRBD1 matching over 7 bases. The end of the DNA is better explained by TRBJ2-7, so the J call may be wrong. The CDR3 has 13 amino acids. Germline V gene data show CDR1 as SGHTA and CDR2 as FQGNSA. The CDR3 protein is CASSRDRDYEQYF. The CDR3 DNA reads TGTGCCAGCAGCCGGGACAGAGACTACGAGCAGTACTTC.

This clonotype was counted a few times. The V gene is TRBV6-1, the J gene TRBJ2-7; D gene uncertain. This CDR3 region has 13 residues. The germline V gene encodes CDR1 MNHNS and CDR2 SASEGT. V lost 7 bases to trimming and J lost 6 bases, with 16 bases between them. CDR3 DNA sequence: TGTGCCAGCACCCCTCCGAAGGGTACCGAGCAGTACTTC. Protein: CASTPPKGTEQYF.

V gene TRBV12-3 or TRBV12-4 combines with J gene TRBJ2-1; 9 positions match TRBD1. V dropped 0 bases and J dropped 2; count of bases not matched to a gene: 5. The CDR3 has 17 amino acids. In DNA form, the CDR3 reads TGTGCCAGCAGTTTAGCGTTGGGACAGGGACCCTACAATGAGCAGTTCTTC. It specifies CASSLALGQGPYNEQFF.

J is TRBJ2-3 and V is TRBV10-1; D uncertain. Germline loops: CDR1 WNHNN, CDR2 SYGVQD (reference sequence). The CDR3 is 13 amino acids. Trimming cost V 5 bases and J 10 bases, with 16 bases left between them. The CDR3, as DNA: TGCGCCAGCAGTCCGGGTGACCCTAGTTCGCAGTATTTT. Translating it yields CASSPGDPSSQYF.

This chain uses TRBV6-1 with TRBJ1-3, with a weak D call TRBD1 (5 bases). There are 15 residues in the CDR3. From germline, CDR1 is MNHNS and CDR2 SASEGT. Trimming left V 6 bases short and J 2 bases short, with 14 bases between. Here the CDR3 reads CASRVAGATGNTIYF. The CDR3 DNA is TGTGCCAGCAGGGTAGCCGGGGCCACTGGAAACACCATATATTTT.